These 14 T cell receptor beta chains share one sample of origin, sequenced in a study of PD-1 blockade in classical Hodgkin lymphoma (dated by TCRdb to the early 2020s). What this sample's time point label stands for: cycle 1 day 1 (C1D1), immediately before nivolumab initiation. Every trial patient had relapsed following autologous stem cell transplantation, and prior brentuximab vedotin exposure was what differed among cohorts A, B and C. Library prep was done by the immunoSEQ multiplex PCR assay. The source is immuneACCESS, and TCRdb retained only in-frame sequences with V and J called. Part of the clones is not carried over; for the studies checked, unresolved V genes explain less than half of this, and the remainder is unexplained. The sample table contains about 24,000 clones; only one count was recorded for more than 75% of them. Of the sample, less than 7.5% falls within the top ten clones.

Sample: peripheral blood mononuclear cells (PBMCs), taken at baseline. Receptors originate from a human donor with classical Hodgkin lymphoma.

The chain carries TRBV6-6 and TRBJ1-1; 8 bases line up with TRBD1. With V trimmed by 8 bases and J by 4 bases, 6 bases remained unmatched. CDR3 length: 13 residues. Germline assignment: CDR1 MNHNY and CDR2 SVGAGI (reference sequence). The CDR3 region is CASQPGTGTEAFF. In DNA form, the CDR3 reads TGTGCCAGCCAGCCCGGGACAGGCACTGAAGCTTTCTTT.

The V gene is TRBV5-1, the J gene TRBJ2-3; TRBD2 matches at 7 bases. With V trimmed by 2 bases and J by 0 bases, 3 bases remained unmatched. Germline CDR1 SGHRS, CDR2 YFSETQ. The CDR3 contains 15 residues. The CDR3 sequence is CASSFRAGSTDTQYF. CDR3 DNA sequence: TGCGCCAGCAGCTTTAGAGCGGGAAGCACAGATACGCAGTATTTT. The complete variable domain, with remaining parts taken from reference TRBV5-1 and TRBJ2-3, reads KAGVTQTPRYLIKTRGQQVTLSCSPISGHRSVSWYQQTPGQGLQFLFEYFSETQRNKGNFPGRFSGRQFSNSRSEMNVSTLELGDSALYLCASSFRAGSTDTQYFGPGTRLTVL.

This chain joins TRBV6-4 and TRBJ2-1; TRBD2 matches 12 bases. From germline, CDR1 is MRHNA and CDR2 SNTAGT. This CDR3 has 15 residues. Germline trimming cut 6 bases from V and 6 bases from J; bases unmatched to any gene: 6. In DNA form, the CDR3 reads TGTGCCAGCAGCTTCCTAGCGGGGGGGATCAATGAGCAGTTCTTC. This gives the protein CASSFLAGGINEQFF.

This clone has just one count. CDR3 nucleotides: TGCGCCAGCAGCTTGGTGTCGGAGGGTGAGCAGTTCTTC. This gives the protein CASSLVSEGEQFF. The chain recombines TRBV5-1 with TRBJ2-1; D perhaps matches TRBD2 (6 bases). The germline V and J ends were trimmed by 0 bases and 9 bases, with 10 bases remaining between them. The length of the CDR3 is 13 residues. Per germline, CDR1 SGHRS and CDR2 YFSETQ.

The CDR3 here is CASSLGVFAGGQETQYF. For the CDR3, the DNA is TGTGCCAGCAGCTTAGGAGTGTTTGCGGGGGGGCAAGAGACCCAGTACTTC. The chain uses TRBV11-2 and TRBJ2-5; TRBD2 aligns across 9 bases. The CDR3 consists of 17 residues. Germline assignment: CDR1 SGHAT and CDR2 FQNNGV. The ends lost 1 base at V and 2 bases at J; junction bases unmatched: 8. The entire variable domain, with the rest obtained from reference TRBV11-2 and TRBJ2-5, is as follows: EAGVAQSPRYKIIEKRQSVAFWCNPISGHATLYWYQQILGQGPKLLIQFQNNGVVDDSQLPKDRFSAERLKGVDSTLKIQPAKLEDSAVYLCASSLGVFAGGQETQYFGPGTRLLVL.

The V call is TRBV2, the J call TRBJ2-2; possible D gene TRBD2, 6 bases. The CDR3 loop spans 15 amino acids. V lost 2 bases to trimming and J lost 3 bases, with 10 bases between them. The V gene's germline CDR1 is SNHLY and CDR2 FYNNEI. CDR3 protein: CASSEKWGDTGELFF. CDR3 DNA: TGTGCCAGCAGTGAAAAGTGGGGGGACACCGGGGAGCTGTTTTTT. Using reference TRBV2 and TRBJ2-2 for the parts outside the CDR3, the full variable domain is EPEVTQTPSHQVTQMGQEVILRCVPISNHLYFYWYRQILGQKVEFLVSFYNNEISEKSEIFDDQFSVERPDGSNFTLKIRSTKLEDSAMYFCASSEKWGDTGELFFGEGSRLTVL.

J is TRBJ1-2 and V is TRBV5-6, with D tentatively TRBD1 (6 bases). Deletions cut 0 bases from V and 7 bases from J, with 13 bases between. CDR1 is SGHDT and CDR2 is YYEEEE in the germline V gene. The CDR3 totals 14 residues. The CDR3 DNA follows: TGTGCCAGCAGCTTGGGGCAGGGGAGGAGTGGCTACACCTTC. Translation: CASSLGQGRSGYTF.

The chain couples TRBV6-5 to TRBJ2-7; no reliable D call. This CDR3 has 15 residues. Trimming took off 0 bases at V and 3 bases at J, with 12 bases between the two ends. Germline V gene data show CDR1 as MNHEY and CDR2 as SVGAGI. CDR3: CASSYSFTSGYEQYF. The CDR3 region has the DNA TGTGCCAGCAGTTACTCGTTTACCTCCGGCTACGAGCAGTACTTC.

The rearrangement uses TRBV6-5 and TRBJ2-3, with D perhaps assigned TRBD1 or TRBD2 (5 bases each). The germline CDR1 and CDR2 sequences are MNHEY and SVGAGI. V was trimmed by 2 bases and J by 5 bases, leaving 14 bases between them. The CDR3 has 15 amino acids. CDR3 sequence (DNA): TGTGCCAGCAGTTACGGTCCCGGGACGGGAGATACGCAGTATTTT. This encodes CASSYGPGTGDTQYF.

V gene TRBV2 combines with J gene TRBJ1-4, with D perhaps matching TRBD1 (6 bases). CDR1 is SNHLY, CDR2 FYNNEI, per germline. The CDR3 has 15 residues. V was pared by 4 bases and J by 8 bases, with 17 bases between. DNA of the CDR3: TGTGCCAGCAGTGCCGGGACAATTAATGGGGAAAAACTGTTTTTT. It yields the protein CASSAGTINGEKLFF.

This chain connects TRBV2 to TRBJ2-3, with 10 nucleotides matching TRBD1. Germline V gives CDR1 SNHLY, CDR2 FYNNEI. After removal of 4 bases from V and 3 bases from J, the junction contained 4 bases not matched to a gene. The CDR3 spans 15 residues. The CDR3 DNA sequence: TGTGCCAGCAGTGGGCGGGGACAGGGGACAGATACGCAGTATTTT. It encodes CASSGRGQGTDTQYF.

The V and J genes are TRBV7-2 and TRBJ1-2, with TRBD1 identical over 9 bases. The length of the CDR3 is 15 residues. V gave up 4 bases and J gave up 4 bases; unmatched junction bases: 7. Germline V gives CDR1 SGHTA, CDR2 FQGNSA. The CDR3 is CASSYNRGRGYGYTF. In DNA, the CDR3 is TGTGCCAGCAGCTATAACAGGGGGCGAGGCTATGGCTACACCTTC.

This rearrangement joins TRBV6-1 to TRBJ1-1, with D unresolved. This CDR3 has 11 residues. In germline, CDR1 is MNHNS, CDR2 SASEGT. Between the trimmed V and J ends, which lost 6 bases and 8 bases, there was a span of 10 bases. CDR3 region: CASRLGGEAFF. In DNA, the CDR3 is TGTGCCAGCAGGTTGGGCGGCGAAGCTTTCTTT.

This sequence joins TRBV19 and TRBJ2-3; possibly TRBD2 for D (5 bases). Trimming pared 2 bases from V and 1 base from J, leaving 7 bases between. Germline V gene sequence: CDR1 LNHDA, CDR2 SQIVND (reference sequence). The CDR3 contains 14 residues. The CDR3 sequence is CASSIRDGTDTQYF. CDR3 coding DNA: TGTGCCAGTAGTATACGGGATGGCACAGATACGCAGTATTTT. Full variable domain (outside the CDR3, taken from reference TRBV19 and TRBJ2-3): DGGITQSPKYLFRKEGQNVTLSCEQNLNHDAMYWYRQDPGQGLRLIYYSQIVNDFQKGDIAEGYSVSREKKESFPLTVTSAQKNPTAFYLCASSIRDGTDTQYFGPGTRLTVL.